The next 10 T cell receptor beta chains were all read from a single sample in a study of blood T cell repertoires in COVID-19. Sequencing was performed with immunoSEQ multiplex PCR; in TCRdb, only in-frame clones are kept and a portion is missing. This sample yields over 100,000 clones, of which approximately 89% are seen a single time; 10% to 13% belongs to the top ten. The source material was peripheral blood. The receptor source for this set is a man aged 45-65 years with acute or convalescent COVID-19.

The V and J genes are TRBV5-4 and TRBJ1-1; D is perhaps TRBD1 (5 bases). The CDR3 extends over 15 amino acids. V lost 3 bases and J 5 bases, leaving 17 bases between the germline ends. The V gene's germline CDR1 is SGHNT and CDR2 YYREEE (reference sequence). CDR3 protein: CASSSWTQKGTEAFF. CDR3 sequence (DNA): TGTGCCAGCAGCTCTTGGACGCAGAAGGGGACTGAAGCTTTCTTT.

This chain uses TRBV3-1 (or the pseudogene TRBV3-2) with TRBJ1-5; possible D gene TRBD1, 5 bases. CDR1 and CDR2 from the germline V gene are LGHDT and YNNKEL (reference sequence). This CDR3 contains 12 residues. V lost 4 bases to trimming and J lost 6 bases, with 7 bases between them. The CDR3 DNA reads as TGTGCCAGCAGCCGGCAGGGTCAGCCCCAGCATTTT. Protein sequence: CASSRQGQPQHF.

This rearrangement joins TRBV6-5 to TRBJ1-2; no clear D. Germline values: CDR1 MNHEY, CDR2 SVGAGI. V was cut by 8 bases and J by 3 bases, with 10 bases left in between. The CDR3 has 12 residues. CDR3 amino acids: CASSRRDYGYTF. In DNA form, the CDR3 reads TGTGCCAGCTCACGGAGGGACTATGGCTACACCTTC.

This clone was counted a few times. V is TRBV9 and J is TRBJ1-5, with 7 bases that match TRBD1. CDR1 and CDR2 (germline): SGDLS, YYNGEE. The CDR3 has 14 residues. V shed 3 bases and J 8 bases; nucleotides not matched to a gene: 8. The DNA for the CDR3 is TGTGCCAGCAGCGCAACGACAGGGACGGAGCCCCAGCATTTT. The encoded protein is CASSATTGTEPQHF.

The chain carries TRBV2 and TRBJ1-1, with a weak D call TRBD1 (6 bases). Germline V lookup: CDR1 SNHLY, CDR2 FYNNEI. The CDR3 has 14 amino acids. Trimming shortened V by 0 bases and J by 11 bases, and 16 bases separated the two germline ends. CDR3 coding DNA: TGTGCCAGCAGTGAAGCAAGTGGGACAAATAGGGCTTTCTTT. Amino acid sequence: CASSEASGTNRAFF.

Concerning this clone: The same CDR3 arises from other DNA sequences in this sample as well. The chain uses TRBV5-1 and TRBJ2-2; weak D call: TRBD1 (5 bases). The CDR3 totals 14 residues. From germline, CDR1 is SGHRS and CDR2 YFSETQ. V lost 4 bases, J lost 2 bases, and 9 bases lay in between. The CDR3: CASSPTANTGELFF. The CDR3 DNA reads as TGCGCCAGCAGCCCGACAGCAAACACCGGGGAGCTGTTTTTT. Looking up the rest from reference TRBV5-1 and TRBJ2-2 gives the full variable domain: KAGVTQTPRYLIKTRGQQVTLSCSPISGHRSVSWYQQTPGQGLQFLFEYFSETQRNKGNFPGRFSGRQFSNSRSEMNVSTLELGDSALYLCASSPTANTGELFFGEGSRLTVL.

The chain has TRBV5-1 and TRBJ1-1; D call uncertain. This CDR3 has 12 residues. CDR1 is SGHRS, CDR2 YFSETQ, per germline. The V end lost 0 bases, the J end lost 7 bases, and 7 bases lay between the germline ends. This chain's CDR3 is CASSLDFSEAFF. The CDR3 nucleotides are TGCGCCAGCAGCTTGGATTTTAGTGAAGCTTTCTTT. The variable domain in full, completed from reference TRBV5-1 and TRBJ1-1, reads KAGVTQTPRYLIKTRGQQVTLSCSPISGHRSVSWYQQTPGQGLQFLFEYFSETQRNKGNFPGRFSGRQFSNSRSEMNVSTLELGDSALYLCASSLDFSEAFFGQGTRLTVV.

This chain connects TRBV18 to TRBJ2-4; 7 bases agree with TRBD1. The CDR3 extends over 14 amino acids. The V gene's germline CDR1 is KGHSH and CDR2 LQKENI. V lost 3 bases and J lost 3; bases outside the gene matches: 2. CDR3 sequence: CASSPRTGKNIQYF. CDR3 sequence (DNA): TGTGCCAGCTCACCGCGGACAGGCAAAAACATTCAGTACTTC.

The CDR3 is CASSWGTENTEAFF. DNA of the CDR3: TGCGCCAGCAGCTGGGGGACAGAAAACACTGAAGCTTTCTTT. The chain combines TRBV5-1 with TRBJ1-1; 7 bases are a match to TRBD1. Looked up from germline, CDR1 is SGHRS and CDR2 is YFSETQ. The J segment lost 2 bases and the V segment lost 3 bases, leaving 4 bases of the junction unmatched. The CDR3 sequence is 14 residues long.

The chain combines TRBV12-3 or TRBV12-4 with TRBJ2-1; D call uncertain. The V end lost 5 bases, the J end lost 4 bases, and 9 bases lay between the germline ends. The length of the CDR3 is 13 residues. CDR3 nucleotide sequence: TGTGCCAGCAGTCCTGGGCAATACAATGAGCAGTTCTTC. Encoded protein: CASSPGQYNEQFF.